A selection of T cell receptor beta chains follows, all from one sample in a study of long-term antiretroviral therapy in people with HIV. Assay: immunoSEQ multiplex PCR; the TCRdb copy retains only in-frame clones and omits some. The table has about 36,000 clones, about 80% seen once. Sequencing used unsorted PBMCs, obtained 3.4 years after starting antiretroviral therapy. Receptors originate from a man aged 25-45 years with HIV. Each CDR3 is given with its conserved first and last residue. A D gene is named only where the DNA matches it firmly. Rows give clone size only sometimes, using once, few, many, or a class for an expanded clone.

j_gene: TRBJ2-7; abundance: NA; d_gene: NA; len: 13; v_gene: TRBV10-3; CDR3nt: TGTGCCATCAGTGAGTCAACTAGCTACGAGCAGTACTTC; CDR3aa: CAISESTSYEQYF
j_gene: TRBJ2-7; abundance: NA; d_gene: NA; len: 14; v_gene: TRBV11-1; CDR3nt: TGTGCCAGCAGCCAAAAGTTTGGGTTCTACGAGCAGTACTTC; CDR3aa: CASSQKFGFYEQYF
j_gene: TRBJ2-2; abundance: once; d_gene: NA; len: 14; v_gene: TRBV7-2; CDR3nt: TGTGCCAGCAGCCCAGCGAGCAGGGGCAGCGAGCTGTTTTTT; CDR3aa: CASSPASRGSELFF
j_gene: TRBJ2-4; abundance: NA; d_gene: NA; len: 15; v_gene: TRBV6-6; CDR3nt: TGTGCCAGCAGTCCCGGGGGTGAGGCCAAAAACATTCAGTACTTC; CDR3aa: CASSPGGEAKNIQYF
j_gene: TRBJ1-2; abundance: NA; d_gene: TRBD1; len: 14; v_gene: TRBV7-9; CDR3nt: TGTGCCAGCGTCATCGGACAGGGGGCGGATGGCTACACCTTC; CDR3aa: CASVIGQGADGYTF
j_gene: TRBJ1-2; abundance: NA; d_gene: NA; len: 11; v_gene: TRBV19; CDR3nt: TGTGCCAGTACGTCCCGCTATGGCTACACCTTC; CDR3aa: CASTSRYGYTF
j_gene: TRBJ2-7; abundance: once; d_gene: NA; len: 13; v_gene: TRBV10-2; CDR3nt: TGCGCCAGCAGTTTCTCCTCGGGGTACGAGCAGTACTTC; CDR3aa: CASSFSSGYEQYF
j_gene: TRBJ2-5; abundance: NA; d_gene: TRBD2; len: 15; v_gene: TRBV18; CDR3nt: TGTGCCAGCTCACCGGGACTAGCCCGCCAAGAGACCCAGTACTTC; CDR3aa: CASSPGLARQETQYF
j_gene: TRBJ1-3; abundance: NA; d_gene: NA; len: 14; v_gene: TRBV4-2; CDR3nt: TGTGCCAGCAGCCAGACCACTGTTAGGGGCACCATATATTTT; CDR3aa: CASSQTTVRGTIYF
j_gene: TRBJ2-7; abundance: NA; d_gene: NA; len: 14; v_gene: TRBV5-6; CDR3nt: TGTGCCAGCACCCCGACCGGGACACCTTACGAGCAGTACTTC; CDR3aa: CASTPTGTPYEQYF
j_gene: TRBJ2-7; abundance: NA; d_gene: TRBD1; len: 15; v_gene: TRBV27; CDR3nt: TGTGCCAGCAGTTTAGTTGGGACAGGGACCTACGAGCAGTACTTC; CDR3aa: CASSLVGTGTYEQYF
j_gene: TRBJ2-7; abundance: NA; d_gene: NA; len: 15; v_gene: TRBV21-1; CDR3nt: TGTGCCAGCATCACCCCCCGTCGCCGGGGAGTCTGGCAGTACTTC; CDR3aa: CASITPRRRGVWQYF
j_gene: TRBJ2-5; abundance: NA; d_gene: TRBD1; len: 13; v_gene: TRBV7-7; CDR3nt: TGTGCTAGCAGCGGCGGACAGGGAGAGACCCAGTACTTC; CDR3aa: CASSGGQGETQYF
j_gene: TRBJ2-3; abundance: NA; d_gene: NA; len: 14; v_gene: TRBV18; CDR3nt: TGTGCCAGCTCAGGCGGCAGGACCACAGATACGCAGTATTTT; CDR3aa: CASSGGRTTDTQYF
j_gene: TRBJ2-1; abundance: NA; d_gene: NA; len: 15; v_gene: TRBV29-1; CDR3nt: TGCAGCGTTGAATTCGAGACTAAGCGCTACAATGAGCAGTTCTTC; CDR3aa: CSVEFETKRYNEQFF
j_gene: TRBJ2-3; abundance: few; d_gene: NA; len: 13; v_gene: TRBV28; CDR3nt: TGTGCCAGCAACTCCCGCCGGGGTGATACGCAGTATTTT; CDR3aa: CASNSRRGDTQYF
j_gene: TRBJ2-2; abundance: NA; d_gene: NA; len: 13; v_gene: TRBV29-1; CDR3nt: TGCAGCGCTCGTGGCGTGGATCCCGGGGAGCTGTTTTTT; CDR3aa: CSARGVDPGELFF
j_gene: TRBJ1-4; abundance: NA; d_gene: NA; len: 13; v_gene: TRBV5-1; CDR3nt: TGCGCCAGCAGCCCAGACGGTAATGAAAAACTGTTTTTT; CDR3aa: CASSPDGNEKLFF
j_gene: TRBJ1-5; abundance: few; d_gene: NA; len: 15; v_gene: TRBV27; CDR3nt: TGTGCCAGCAGTTTGGGGGGAGGGAGCAATCAGCCCCAGCATTTT; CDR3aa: CASSLGGGSNQPQHF
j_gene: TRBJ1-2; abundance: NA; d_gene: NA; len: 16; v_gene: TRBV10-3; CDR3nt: TGTGCCATCAGTGACCCGGGGACGAAATCTAACTATGGCTACACCTTC; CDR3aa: CAISDPGTKSNYGYTF
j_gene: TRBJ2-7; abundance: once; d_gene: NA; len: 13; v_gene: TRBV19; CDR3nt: TGTGCCAGTAGTATTGGTACCTCCGGCGAGCAGTACTTC; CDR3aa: CASSIGTSGEQYF
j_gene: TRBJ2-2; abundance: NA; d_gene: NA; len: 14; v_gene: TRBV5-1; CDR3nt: TGCGCCACCTCAATGGGAGCATACACCGGGGAGCTGTTTTTT; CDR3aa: CATSMGAYTGELFF
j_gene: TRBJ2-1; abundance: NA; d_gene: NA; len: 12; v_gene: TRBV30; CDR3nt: TGTGCCTGGCGGGACTCTAACAATGAGCAGTTCTTC; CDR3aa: CAWRDSNNEQFF
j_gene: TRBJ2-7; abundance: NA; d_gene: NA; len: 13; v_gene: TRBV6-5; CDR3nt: TGTGCCAGCAGTGCGGGACGGACCTACGAGCAGTACTTC; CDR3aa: CASSAGRTYEQYF
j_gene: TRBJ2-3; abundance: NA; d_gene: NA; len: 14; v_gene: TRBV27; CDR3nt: TGTGCCAGCAGTAGGCTAGCCTCCACAGATACGCAGTATTTT; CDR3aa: CASSRLASTDTQYF
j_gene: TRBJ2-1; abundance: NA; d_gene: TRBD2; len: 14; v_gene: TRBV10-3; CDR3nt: TGTGCCACCGCAGCGGGAGGCCCCTTTCATGAGCAGTTCTTC; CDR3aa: CATAAGGPFHEQFF